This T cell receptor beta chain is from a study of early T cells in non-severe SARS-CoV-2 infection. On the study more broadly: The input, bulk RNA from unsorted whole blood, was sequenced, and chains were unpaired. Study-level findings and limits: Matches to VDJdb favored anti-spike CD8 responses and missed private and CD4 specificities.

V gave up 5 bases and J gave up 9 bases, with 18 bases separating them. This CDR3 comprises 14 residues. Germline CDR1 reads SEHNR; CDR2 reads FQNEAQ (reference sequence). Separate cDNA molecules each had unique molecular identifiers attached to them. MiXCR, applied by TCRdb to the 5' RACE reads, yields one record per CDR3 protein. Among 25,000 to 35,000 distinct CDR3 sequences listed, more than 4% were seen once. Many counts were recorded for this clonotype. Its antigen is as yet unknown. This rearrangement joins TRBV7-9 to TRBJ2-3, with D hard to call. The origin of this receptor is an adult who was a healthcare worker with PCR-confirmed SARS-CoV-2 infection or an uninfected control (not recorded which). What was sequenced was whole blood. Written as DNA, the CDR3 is TGTGCCAGCAGCCAAGAAGGAGACCCTGGCACGCAGTATTTT. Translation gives CASSQEGDPGTQYF.